This TCR beta chain was identified in a study of T cell repertoires in cytomegalovirus infection. Study overall: CMV epitopes in the study were HLA-C-restricted (recently identified) and HLA-B-restricted (well studied). Both a matching HLA type and CMV infection were indicated by public TCR beta signatures. General study results and limits: Cumulated frequencies of public TCR beta families served to identify carriers of CMV plus the relevant HLA. CMV-specific HLA-C-restricted TCR beta clonotypes dominated the ex vivo response.

TCRdb re-derived calls from the reads in MiXCR, one entry per CDR3 protein. The sample consists of 200,000 or so distinct CDR3 sequences, around two fifths of them appearing once. In the case of this clonotype: Its specificity is unknown.

Sequencing used CD8+ T cells from cultured PBMCs, obtained from culture after CMV antigen stimulation. The clonotype originates from a human donor in good health (CMV status not recorded). Some clones in this sample may be carry-over from other donors' samples.

The DNA for the CDR3 is TGTGCCACCAGCGACCCACAGAGCCGCTACGAGCAGTACTTC. Protein sequence: CATSDPQSRYEQYF. The chain combines TRBV15 with TRBJ2-7; D remains unclear. Germline CDR1 reads LNHNV; CDR2 reads YYDKDF (reference sequence). The CDR3 consists of 14 residues. Trimming took off 5 bases at V and 3 bases at J, with 14 bases between the two ends.